This T cell receptor beta chain stems from a study of cytomegalovirus exposure and HLA in healthy donors. General study points: A likely sequencing artifact accounted for one observed cluster of highly shared sequence variants.

On this clone: Its matching antigen is unknown.

It was with 60 Vbeta and 13 Jbeta primers that the PCR ran. Generated by immunoSEQ multiplex PCR, the TCRdb table keeps only in-frame clones and is missing some. The sample has about 160,000 clones, about four fifths seen once. CDR1 and CDR2 (germline): SGHRS, YFSETQ. The CDR3 sequence is 13 residues long. V was clipped by 4 bases and J by 4 bases, with 11 bases between them. This sequence originates from a man younger than 40 in good health and CMV-seronegative. The sequenced sample consisted of PBMCs. This chain connects TRBV5-1 to TRBJ1-1; D perhaps matches TRBD1 (6 bases). In DNA, the CDR3 is TGCGCCAGCAGCCAACAGGGAATCACTGAAGCTTTCTTT. It specifies CASSQQGITEAFF. Looking up the rest from reference TRBV5-1 and TRBJ1-1 gives the full variable domain: KAGVTQTPRYLIKTRGQQVTLSCSPISGHRSVSWYQQTPGQGLQFLFEYFSETQRNKGNFPGRFSGRQFSNSRSEMNVSTLELGDSALYLCASSQQGITEAFFGQGTRLTVV.